The entry below gives a single T cell receptor (beta chain) sequence along with its context. The sample holds one count of this clone. Its antigen is unknown. Base qualities are missing; no much larger clone stands one base away. Library construction relied on the immunoSEQ multiplex PCR assay. TCRdb's version of the immuneACCESS table is confined to in-frame rearrangements and falls short of the full clone set. An unresolved V gene accounts for under half of the shortfall where checked; the remainder is of unknown origin. The sample has around 59,000 clones on record, about 70% of them singletons. About 8.3% of the sample lies in the top ten. The data are from a study of radiotherapy plus CTLA-4 blockade in lung cancer (dated by TCRdb to 2016 to 2018). A note on the overall study: Among enrolled patients, under 20% had an objective response and 25% to 35% reached disease control.

Points the paper makes about the study in general: After treatment with radiotherapy and ipilimumab, TCR clones that originated in tumors expanded in peripheral blood. Increased serum interferon-beta after radiation, together with early dynamic changes in blood T cell clones, were reported to be the strongest predictors of response.

V gives up 5 bases and J gives up 8 bases, and the segment between their germline ends measures 15 bases. The CDR3 starts with the cysteine, ends with the phenylalanine, and has 14 residues. Of the read, only the CDR3 DNA is kept; its 42 bases are in frame from base 1. For CDR1 and CDR2, the germline V gene lists SGHAT and FQNNGV. The study tested focal radiation therapy combined with CTLA-4 blockade (ipilimumab) in patients with chemo-refractory metastatic non-small-cell lung cancer. This sequence uses TRBV11-2 and TRBJ1-4, and perhaps TRBD1 as D gene, on 6 matching bases. This TCR was sampled from a human donor with non-small cell lung cancer whose response to radiotherapy plus ipilimumab could not be evaluated. Sample: peripheral blood, taken from a patient treated with radiotherapy plus ipilimumab. The CDR3 region has the sequence CASSPGHRYEKLFF. The sequenced DNA: TGTGCCAGCAGCCCGGGACACCGCTACGAAAAACTGTTTTTT. Where the CDR3 stops, the reference TRBV11-2 and TRBJ1-4 genes take over; the full variable domain is EAGVAQSPRYKIIEKRQSVAFWCNPISGHATLYWYQQILGQGPKLLIQFQNNGVVDDSQLPKDRFSAERLKGVDSTLKIQPAKLEDSAVYLCASSPGHRYEKLFFGSGTQLSVL.